Reported below is one TCR beta chain. Study processing details: Reference gene primer amplification yielded estimated nucleated cell counts. Sequenced by immunoSEQ multiplex PCR; TCRdb stores in-frame clones only, minus some. V and J calls and clone size are copied from that table; D and trimming were computed from the DNA. Counted here are around 150,000 clones, about 86% occurring once; the ten biggest clones make up 3% to 4%. This entry belongs to a study of blood T cell repertoires in COVID-19. Study-level information: The origin of the acute and convalescent COVID-19 samples was the United States, Italy and Spain.

Germline CDR1 and CDR2: SGHNT and YYREEE (reference sequence). The CDR3 totals 15 residues. V dropped 4 bases and J dropped 2; count of bases not matched to a gene: 7. The sequence was collected from a man in his 70s with acute or convalescent COVID-19. The J gene is TRBJ1-2, the V gene TRBV5-4; TRBD1 aligns across 8 bases. Sequenced: peripheral blood. DNA for the CDR3: TGTGCCAGCAGCCCCCAGGCAGGGGGCAACTATGGCTACACCTTC. Its protein is CASSPQAGGNYGYTF.